This record covers a single T cell receptor (beta chain). Its antigen is as yet unknown. This sample was taken from a study of neoadjuvant nivolumab and ipilimumab in lung cancer. Study results and limitations: Pathologic regression was not significantly tied to TCR clonality.

The table came from immunoSEQ multiplex PCR; TCRdb's copy has only in-frame clones and leaves some out. The data contain tens of thousands of clones, approximately 90% of them singletons. The CDR3 extends over 13 amino acids. Germline CDR1 SGHNT, CDR2 YENEEA. With 1 base clipped from V and 9 bases from J, the junction kept 4 bases outside the gene matches. The rearrangement links TRBV11-3 to TRBJ2-3; 7 nucleotides match TRBD2. The receptor was derived from an adult with non-small cell lung cancer. The sequencing here drew on peripheral blood, taken after neoadjuvant nivolumab, alone or with ipilimumab, at or shortly before surgery. CDR3 loop: CASSLVYGGTQYF. The CDR3 DNA reads TGTGCCAGCAGCTTAGTATACGGGGGGACGCAGTATTTT.